The clone carrying this TCR beta chain was detected a few times. The target antigen is unknown. Deletions cut 6 bases from V and 7 bases from J, with 16 bases between. The CDR3 runs to 15 residues. The germline gives CDR1 SGHDN, CDR2 FVKESK. The data were taken from a study of a mutant IDH1 vaccine in newly diagnosed glioma. Across the whole study: The patients were given eight vaccinations, one each in weeks 1, 3, 5, 7, 11, 15, 19 and 23. Once 4-6 weeks had passed after radiotherapy alone, vaccination started, or it started with temozolomide cycles.

General study results and limits: Evidence of vaccine-induced immune responses was documented in 80% to 95% of patients.

Method: immunoSEQ multiplex PCR; TCRdb's copy keeps in-frame clones and lacks some. The sample consists of some 28,000 clones, about four fifths of them appearing once. Time point denoted: week 23, last vaccination. Every single dose of the vaccine, 300 ug of mutant IDH1 20-mer peptide, came with topical imiquimod. The sample was PBMCs, taken from a glioma patient whose treatment included an IDH1 peptide vaccine. The gene calls are TRBV14 and TRBJ1-6, with TRBD1 as a possible D gene (6 bases). This receptor was taken from a woman aged 30 to 39 with glioma. The CDR3, as DNA: TGTGCCAGCAGTCCCGGGACAAAGAGGAATTCACCCCTCCACTTT. This translates into CASSPGTKRNSPLHF.